The 21 T cell receptor beta chains listed next were all sequenced from one sample in a study of T cells after yellow fever vaccination. TCRdb re-analysed the 5' RACE reads in MiXCR, keeping a single row per CDR3 protein. Found here are approximately 61,000 distinct CDR3 sequences, around 7% of them singletons; the top ten hold about 40%. The sample here was CD8+ T cells sorted from PBMCs, taken on the day of the first yellow fever vaccination. Source of these receptors: a man between 18 and 29 years old who received the YFV17D yellow fever vaccine.

This clonotype showed up many times. The chain uses TRBV29-1 and TRBJ1-1; no reliable D call. Trimming stripped 4 bases from V and 11 bases from J, with 14 bases between. This CDR3 contains 11 residues. Germline-derived CDR1 and CDR2 are SQVTM and ANQGSEA. This CDR3 is CSVVVLGRAFF. The CDR3 DNA follows: TGCAGCGTTGTCGTACTCGGACGGGCTTTCTTT.

This clonotype has at least ten counts. The V gene is TRBV12-5, the J gene TRBJ1-1, with a tentative D call TRBD1 (5 bases). The CDR3 loop spans 13 amino acids. Germline CDR1 LGHNT, CDR2 FRNRAP. The germline V and J ends were trimmed by 7 bases and 3 bases, with 12 bases remaining between them. The CDR3 spells CASAQGGDTEAFF. The CDR3 DNA is TGTGCTAGTGCTCAGGGCGGTGACACTGAAGCTTTCTTT.

Only a few counts were recorded for this clonotype. The chain carries TRBV12-5 and TRBJ2-5, with 7 bases matching TRBD1. Germline V gene data show CDR1 as LGHNT and CDR2 as FRNRAP. This CDR3 is 16 amino acids long. V dropped 3 bases and J dropped 4; count of bases not matched to a gene: 11. DNA for the CDR3: TGTGCTAGTGGTTTCCTACTACAGGGGAAGGGAGAGACCCAGTACTTC. Translation gives CASGFLLQGKGETQYF.

The rearrangement links TRBV4-3 to TRBJ1-2; the D is unclear. Trimming removed 4 bases at V and 4 bases at J, with 13 bases between. CDR3 size: 14 residues. Per germline, CDR1 LGHNA and CDR2 YSLEER. The CDR3 sequence: CASSLYSVSYGYTF. CDR3 in DNA: TGCGCCAGCAGCCTATATTCCGTAAGCTATGGCTACACCTTC.

This clonotype was seen many times. The chain links TRBV2 to TRBJ2-1; D call uncertain. Germline loops: CDR1 SNHLY, CDR2 FYNNEI. The CDR3 loop spans 13 amino acids. V shed 7 bases and J shed 4 bases, with 11 bases lying between them. The CDR3 coding sequence is TGTGCCAGCAAAACCGGGCCTTACAATGAGCAGTTCTTC. As protein: CASKTGPYNEQFF.

This clonotype came up once. V and J are TRBV27 and TRBJ2-1; D is ambiguous. The CDR3 spans 15 residues. V was trimmed by 7 bases and J by 7 bases, leaving 20 bases between them. CDR1 MNHEY and CDR2 SMNVEV come from the germline V gene (reference sequence). The CDR3 region is CASKPGPSGQNEQFF. For the CDR3, the DNA is TGTGCCAGCAAGCCCGGCCCCTCGGGCCAGAATGAGCAGTTCTTC.

This clonotype was seen only a few times. The chain recombines TRBV5-4 with TRBJ2-6; a weak D match, TRBD2 (6 bases). Trimming took 2 bases from V and 2 from J, leaving 20 bases between them. This CDR3 has 19 residues. CDR1 is SGHNT, CDR2 YYREEE, per germline (reference sequence). Here the CDR3 DNA reads TGTGCCAGCAGCTTTGGCGGAGGGTACTTCGGGGCTGGGGCCAACGTCCTGACTTTC. This gives the protein CASSFGGGYFGAGANVLTF. Together with reference TRBV5-4 and TRBJ2-6, the CDR3 gives the full variable domain: ETGVTQSPTHLIKTRGQQVTLRCSSQSGHNTVSWYQQALGQGPQFIFQYYREEENGRGNFPPRFSGLQFPNYSSELNVNALELDDSALYLCASSFGGGYFGAGANVLTFGAGSRLTVL.

This clonotype was found many times. The chain has TRBV6-2 or TRBV6-3 and TRBJ2-5; tentatively, D is TRBD2 (5 bases). This CDR3 is built from 14 residues. V was shortened by 2 bases and J by 4 bases, with 11 bases between the two germline ends. The germline V gene has CDR1 MNHEY and CDR2 SVGEGT. CDR3 DNA: TGTGCCAGCAGTTACGGACGGGGTGGAGAGACCCAGTACTTC. Encoded protein: CASSYGRGGETQYF.

This clonotype was detected only a few times. The chain recombines TRBV19 with TRBJ2-7, with TRBD1 matching 7 bases. This CDR3 comprises 13 residues. Germline V gene sequence: CDR1 LNHDA, CDR2 SQIVND (reference sequence). Trimming took 10 bases from V and 5 from J; bases not matched to a gene: 11. CDR3 sequence reads: CATRLGGTNEQYF. DNA of the CDR3: TGTGCCACCCGGTTAGGGGGCACGAACGAGCAGTACTTC.

The chain uses TRBV5-6 and TRBJ2-1, with 9 bases aligning to TRBD1. The V and J ends lost 0 bases and 7 bases, in that order; junction bases with no gene match: 5. There are 15 residues in the CDR3. Germline-derived CDR1 and CDR2 are SGHDT and YYEEEE. CDR3 loop: CASSLEAGTGNEQFF. CDR3 sequence (DNA): TGTGCCAGCAGCTTGGAAGCAGGGACAGGGAATGAGCAGTTCTTC.

V usage is TRBV10-3 and J usage is TRBJ1-5, with 8 bases identical to TRBD1. The CDR3 sequence is 15 residues long. V lost 5 bases, J lost 0 bases, and 3 bases stayed unmatched. Germline CDR1 and CDR2: ENHRY and SYGVKD. The CDR3 coding sequence is TGTGCCATCAGTTCGGACAGGGATAGCAATCAGCCCCAGCATTTT. This encodes CAISSDRDSNQPQHF.

This clonotype was picked up a small number of times. The chain links TRBV6-5 to TRBJ2-1; D unclear. CDR1 and CDR2 from the germline V gene are MNHEY and SVGAGI. CDR3 size: 15 residues. V gave up 2 bases and J gave up 8 bases, with 16 bases separating them. CDR3 DNA sequence: TGTGCCAGCAGTTACGAGTCGGGTTTTGGAGATGAGCAGTTCTTC. Translated: CASSYESGFGDEQFF.

This clonotype was observed a few times. The chain combines TRBV27 with TRBJ2-5; the D gene is possibly TRBD2 (6 bases). From germline, CDR1 is MNHEY and CDR2 SMNVEV (reference sequence). The ends were cut back, 5 bases at V and 5 bases at J, with 18 bases in the middle. The CDR3 runs 15 residues. The CDR3 loop is CASSPWTNGGETQYF. In DNA form, the CDR3 reads TGTGCCAGCAGTCCCTGGACTAATGGAGGGGAGACCCAGTACTTC.

The chain carries TRBV4-2 and TRBJ2-7, with D perhaps TRBD1 or TRBD2 (5 bases each). The CDR3 extends over 14 amino acids. The ends were cut back, 1 base at V and 5 bases at J, with 12 bases in the middle. Germline CDR1 is LGHNA and CDR2 is YNFKEQ. CDR3 residues: CASSQGLGRNEQYF. The CDR3 DNA reads as TGTGCCAGCAGCCAAGGACTGGGACGAAACGAGCAGTACTTC.

This clonotype was recorded many times. V is TRBV4-3 and J is TRBJ2-2; D uncertain. Trimming removed 2 bases from V and 4 bases from J, with 20 bases in between. The CDR3 runs 18 residues. CDR1 is LGHNA and CDR2 is YSLEER in the germline V gene. The CDR3 protein is CASSQFNPVQSPTGELFF. The CDR3 coding sequence is TGCGCCAGCAGCCAATTTAACCCTGTACAGAGTCCCACCGGGGAGCTGTTTTTT.

This clonotype was counted ten times or more. The rearrangement joins TRBV9 to TRBJ2-3, with 7 positions matching TRBD1. The CDR3 has 15 residues. Per germline, CDR1 SGDLS and CDR2 YYNGEE. V dropped 0 bases and J dropped 5; count of bases not matched to a gene: 6. CDR3 in DNA: TGTGCCAGCAGCGTAGAGGGGGCTAAAAGAGATACGCAGTATTTT. Protein sequence: CASSVEGAKRDTQYF.

In this sample, this clonotype turned up many times. The V and J genes are TRBV5-5 and TRBJ1-2; D is unclear. The CDR3 has 15 residues. The ends were cut back, 0 bases at V and 5 bases at J, with 14 bases in the middle. The germline CDR1 and CDR2 sequences are SGHKS and YYEKEE (reference sequence). For the CDR3, the DNA is TGTGCCAGCAGCTTGGTAGTGGGGAATAGTTATGGCTACACCTTC. As protein: CASSLVVGNSYGYTF.

Many counts were recorded for this clonotype. The rearrangement joins TRBV4-1 to TRBJ2-5; the D is unclear. Germline V gives CDR1 MGHRA, CDR2 YSYEKL. V was trimmed by 5 bases and J by 1 base, leaving 8 bases between them. This CDR3 spans 13 amino acids. The CDR3 region has the DNA TGCGCCAGCAGCGGACGGAGCCAAGAGACCCAGTACTTC. Amino acid sequence: CASSGRSQETQYF.

This clonotype was picked up many times. The CDR3 DNA reads as TGTGCCAGCAGTGACGGGGTATCGGACACCGGGGAGCTGTTTTTT. Residues: CASSDGVSDTGELFF. The gene calls are TRBV6-4 and TRBJ2-2; no clear D. Trimming removed 2 bases from V and 3 bases from J, with 10 bases in between. The CDR3 runs 15 residues. From germline, CDR1 is MRHNA and CDR2 SNTAGT.

The chain links TRBV11-1 to TRBJ2-1, with D perhaps TRBD2 (5 bases). V was shortened by 0 bases and J by 7 bases, with 7 bases between the two germline ends. Germline V gene data show CDR1 as SGHAT and CDR2 as FQDESV (reference sequence). The CDR3 is 13 amino acids. CDR3 sequence reads: CASSLARGNEQFF. As DNA, the CDR3 is TGTGCCAGCAGCTTAGCGCGAGGGAATGAGCAGTTCTTC. Full variable domain (remainder filled in from reference TRBV11-1 and TRBJ2-1): EAEVAQSPRYKITEKSQAVAFWCDPISGHATLYWYRQILGQGPELLVQFQDESVVDDSQLPKDRFSAERLKGVDSTLKIQPAELGDSAMYLCASSLARGNEQFFGPGTRLTVL.

This clonotype has just a few counts. This chain connects TRBV6-5 to TRBJ1-5; D might be TRBD1 (5 bases). The CDR3 sequence is 18 residues long. Trimming took off 0 bases at V and 7 bases at J, with 22 bases between the two ends. Germline loops: CDR1 MNHEY, CDR2 SVGAGI. The CDR3 reads CASSYSRGVGDTQQPQHF. The CDR3 bases are TGTGCCAGCAGTTACTCGAGGGGTGTCGGTGACACACAGCAGCCCCAGCATTTT.